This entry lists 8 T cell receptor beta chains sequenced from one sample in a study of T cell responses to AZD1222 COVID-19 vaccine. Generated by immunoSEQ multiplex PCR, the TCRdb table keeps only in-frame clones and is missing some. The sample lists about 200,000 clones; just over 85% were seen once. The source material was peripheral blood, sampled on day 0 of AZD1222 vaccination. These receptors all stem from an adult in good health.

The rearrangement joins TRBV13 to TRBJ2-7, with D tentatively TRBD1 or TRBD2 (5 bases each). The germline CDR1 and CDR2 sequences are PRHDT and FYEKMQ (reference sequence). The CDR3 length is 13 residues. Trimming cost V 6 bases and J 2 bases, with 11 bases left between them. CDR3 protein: CASSRGTTYEQYF. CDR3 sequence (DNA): TGTGCCAGCAGTCGGGGCACAACCTACGAGCAGTACTTC. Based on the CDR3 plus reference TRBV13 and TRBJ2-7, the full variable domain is AAGVIQSPRHLIKEKRETATLKCYPIPRHDTVYWYQQGPGQDPQFLISFYEKMQSDKGSIPDRFSAQQFSDYHSELNMSSLELGDSALYFCASSRGTTYEQYFGPGTRLTVT.

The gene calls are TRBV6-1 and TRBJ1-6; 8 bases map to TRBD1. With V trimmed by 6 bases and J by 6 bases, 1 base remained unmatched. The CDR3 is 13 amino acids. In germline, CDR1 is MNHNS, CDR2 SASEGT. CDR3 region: CASRQGVNSPLHF. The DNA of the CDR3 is TGTGCCAGCAGACAGGGGGTTAATTCACCCCTCCACTTT.

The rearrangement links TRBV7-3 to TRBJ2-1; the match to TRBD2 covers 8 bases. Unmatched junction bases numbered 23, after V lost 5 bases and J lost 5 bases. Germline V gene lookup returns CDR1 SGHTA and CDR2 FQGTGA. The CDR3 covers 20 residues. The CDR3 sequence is CASSPGVLIAPGGLHNEQFF. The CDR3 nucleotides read TGTGCCAGCAGCCCGGGAGTCTTAATAGCGCCGGGGGGGCTCCACAATGAGCAGTTCTTC.

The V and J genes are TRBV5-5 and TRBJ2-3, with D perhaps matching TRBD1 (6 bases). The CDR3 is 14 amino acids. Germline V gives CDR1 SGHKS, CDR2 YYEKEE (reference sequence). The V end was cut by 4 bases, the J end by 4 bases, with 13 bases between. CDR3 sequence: CASSTGMRADTQYF. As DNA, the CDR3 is TGTGCCAGCAGCACAGGGATGAGGGCAGATACGCAGTATTTT.

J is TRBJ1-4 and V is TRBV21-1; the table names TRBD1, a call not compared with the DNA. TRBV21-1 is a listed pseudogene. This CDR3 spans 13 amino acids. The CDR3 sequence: CAGRQAFNEKLFF. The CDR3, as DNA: TGTGCCGGCCGACAGGCCTTTAATGAAAAACTGTTTTTT.

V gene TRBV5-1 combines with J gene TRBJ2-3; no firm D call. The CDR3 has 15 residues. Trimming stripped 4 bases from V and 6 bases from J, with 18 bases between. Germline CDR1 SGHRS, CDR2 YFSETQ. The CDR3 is CASSTRAGKLDTQYF. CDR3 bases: TGCGCCAGCAGCACTCGGGCTGGGAAGCTTGATACGCAGTATTTT.

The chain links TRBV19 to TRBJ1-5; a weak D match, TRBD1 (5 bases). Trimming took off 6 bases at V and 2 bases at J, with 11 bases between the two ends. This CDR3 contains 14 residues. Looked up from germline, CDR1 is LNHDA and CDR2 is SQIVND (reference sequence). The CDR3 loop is CASRHEGRNQPQHF. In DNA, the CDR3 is TGTGCCAGTAGGCACGAGGGACGCAATCAGCCCCAGCATTTT.

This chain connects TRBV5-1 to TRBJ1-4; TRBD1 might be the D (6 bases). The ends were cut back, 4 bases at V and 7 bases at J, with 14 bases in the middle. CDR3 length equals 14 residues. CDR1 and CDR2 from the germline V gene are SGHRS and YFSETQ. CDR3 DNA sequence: TGCGCCAGCAGCACAACAGGGTTGGGTGAAAAACTGTTTTTT. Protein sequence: CASSTTGLGEKLFF. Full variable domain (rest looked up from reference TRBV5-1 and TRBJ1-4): KAGVTQTPRYLIKTRGQQVTLSCSPISGHRSVSWYQQTPGQGLQFLFEYFSETQRNKGNFPGRFSGRQFSNSRSEMNVSTLELGDSALYLCASSTTGLGEKLFFGSGTQLSVL.